Following are 9 T cell receptor beta chains from one sample sequenced in a study of T-cell memory formation after mild COVID-19. TCRdb re-analysed the 5' RACE reads in MiXCR, keeping a single row per CDR3 protein. The data show some 410,000 distinct CDR3 sequences, less than 25% seen once. Material: PBMCs or a T cell subset sorted from them (not recorded which). The receptors originated from an adult woman who had mild COVID-19 (a few samples of this study predate the infection). Cell type and time point are not known.

The V call is TRBV7-9, the J call TRBJ2-7, with a tentative D call TRBD1 (6 bases). Trimming cost V 4 bases and J 2 bases, with 12 bases left between them. The CDR3 totals 14 residues. Germline loops: CDR1 SEHNR, CDR2 FQNEAQ (reference sequence). The CDR3 here is CASSSTQGTYEQYF. The CDR3 coding sequence is TGTGCCAGCAGCTCGACCCAGGGGACCTACGAGCAGTACTTC.

For the CDR3, the DNA is TGCGCCAGCAGCCTGGCCCCGAGATCGGATACGCAGTATTTT. Encoded protein: CASSLAPRSDTQYF. This chain connects TRBV4-1 to TRBJ2-3; D gene uncertain. Trimming shortened V by 4 bases and J by 6 bases, and 14 bases separated the two germline ends. The germline V gene has CDR1 MGHRA and CDR2 YSYEKL. CDR3 length: 14 residues.

This clonotype appeared a few times. V usage is TRBV24-1 and J usage is TRBJ2-5; no definite D call. Germline V lookup: CDR1 KGHDR, CDR2 SFDVKD. This CDR3 spans 12 amino acids. V lost 4 bases and J lost 5, with 7 bases in between. CDR3: CATSDRAETQYF. DNA for the CDR3: TGTGCCACCAGTGACCGGGCGGAGACCCAGTACTTC.

The table lists this clonotype with a count of one. The rearrangement joins TRBV27 to TRBJ2-3; TRBD2 matches at 10 bases. V shed 2 bases, J shed 2 bases, and the junction held 7 bases outside the gene matches. Germline V lookup: CDR1 MNHEY, CDR2 SMNVEV (reference sequence). This CDR3 is built from 17 residues. CDR3 sequence reads: CASSLVGLAGATDTQYF. The DNA for the CDR3 is TGTGCCAGCAGTTTAGTAGGCCTAGCGGGGGCCACAGATACGCAGTATTTT.

The chain is built from TRBV5-1 and TRBJ1-1, with TRBD1 identical over 7 bases. V was clipped by 0 bases and J by 6 bases; unmatched bases: 5. This CDR3 has 14 amino acids. Germline CDR1 SGHRS, CDR2 YFSETQ. The CDR3 sequence is CASSLAGTVAEAFF. Here the CDR3 DNA reads TGCGCCAGCAGCTTGGCGGGGACAGTCGCTGAAGCTTTCTTT.

This clonotype was picked up one time. This chain uses TRBV7-9 with TRBJ1-2; D is ambiguous. CDR1 is SEHNR and CDR2 is FQNEAQ in the germline V gene (reference sequence). Trimming shortened V by 1 base and J by 5 bases, and 17 bases separated the two germline ends. The CDR3 covers 16 residues. The CDR3 region is CASSLDNPGSLYGYTF. The CDR3 nucleotides are TGTGCCAGCAGCTTAGACAACCCGGGTTCCCTTTATGGCTACACCTTC.

This sequence joins TRBV4-1 and TRBJ2-7; D is unresolved. The CDR3 consists of 14 residues. Germline values: CDR1 MGHRA, CDR2 YSYEKL. Trimming removed 0 bases at V and 9 bases at J, with 15 bases between. The CDR3 nucleotides are TGCGCCAGCAGCCAAGAAAATCTCCTGATCGGGCAGTACTTC. Translation gives CASSQENLLIGQYF.

Ten or more counts support this clonotype. This rearrangement joins TRBV6-1 to TRBJ2-5; either TRBD1 or TRBD2 may supply D (5 bases each). V gave up 6 bases and J gave up 5 bases, with 16 bases separating them. This CDR3 has 14 amino acids. From germline, CDR1 is MNHNS and CDR2 SASEGT. The CDR3 is CASRKGRMVETQYF. CDR3 nucleotide sequence: TGTGCCAGCAGGAAGGGACGGATGGTGGAGACCCAGTACTTC.

This clonotype turned up a few times. The CDR3 region has the DNA TGTGCCAGCAGCCCAACCGACGGGAGACGTAGCGGAGAGACCCAGTACTTC. This sequence encodes CASSPTDGRRSGETQYF. The chain joins TRBV7-2 to TRBJ2-5; D perhaps matches TRBD2 (6 bases). Germline values: CDR1 SGHTA, CDR2 FQGNSA. V was trimmed by 5 bases and J by 4 bases, leaving 23 bases between them. This CDR3 is 17 amino acids long. Full variable domain (rest looked up from reference TRBV7-2 and TRBJ2-5): GAGVSQSPSNKVTEKGKDVELRCDPISGHTALYWYRQSLGQGLEFLIYFQGNSAPDKSGLPSDRFSAERTGGSVSTLTIQRTQQEDSAVYLCASSPTDGRRSGETQYFGPGTRLLVL.